The clone carrying this TCR beta chain was found once. These data belong to a study of T cell changes during pregnancy in multiple sclerosis. Clones were read by immunoSEQ multiplex PCR, and TCRdb kept only the in-frame ones, dropping some. This sample has around 97,000 clones, with about 90% found just once. Germline CDR1 SGHTA, CDR2 FQGNSA. The V gene lost 6 bases and the J gene lost 2 bases, with 16 bases spanning the gap. The length of the CDR3 is 15 residues. The sequence was obtained from a female donor with multiple sclerosis, enrolled in a pregnancy study. Sequenced material: peripheral blood, taken after pregnancy. The rearrangement joins TRBV7-2 to TRBJ1-2, with a possible D match to TRBD1 (6 bases). In nucleotides, the CDR3 is TGTGCCAGCAGTCCCTCCACAGGGTTCAACTATGGCTACACCTTC. Translated, it gives CASSPSTGFNYGYTF.